These 24 T cell receptor beta chains originate from one sample sequenced in a study of blood T cell repertoires in COVID-19 (dated by TCRdb to the early 2020s). The library was produced with the immunoSEQ multiplex PCR assay. As stored in TCRdb, this immuneACCESS dataset retains in-frame rearrangements with V and J assigned. A fraction of the clones does not appear; measured against another copy, unresolved V genes explain less than half of the discrepancy, and the remainder lacks a known reason. This sample holds 88,000 or so clones; roughly 85% were observed only once. The ten top clones hold roughly 4% of the sample. The sequenced material came from peripheral blood. All receptors derive from a man in his sixties with acute or convalescent COVID-19.

This chain links TRBV5-1 with TRBJ2-7; 7 bases align to TRBD2. V was clipped by 4 bases and J by 5 bases; unmatched bases: 9. Germline assignment: CDR1 SGHRS and CDR2 YFSETQ. CDR3 length: 14 residues. DNA for the CDR3: TGCGCCAGCAGCGATACAGCGGGGTTCAACGAGCAGTACTTC. The encoded protein is CASSDTAGFNEQYF. The variable domain in full, with the rest retrieved from reference TRBV5-1 and TRBJ2-7, is KAGVTQTPRYLIKTRGQQVTLSCSPISGHRSVSWYQQTPGQGLQFLFEYFSETQRNKGNFPGRFSGRQFSNSRSEMNVSTLELGDSALYLCASSDTAGFNEQYFGPGTRLTVT.

The rearrangement links TRBV9 to TRBJ2-1; 8 nucleotides line up with TRBD2. The junction had 4 bases not matched to a gene; V was cut back by 4 bases and J by 4 bases. This CDR3 contains 14 residues. Germline assignment: CDR1 SGDLS and CDR2 YYNGEE. DNA of the CDR3: TGTGCCAGCAGCTCCCGGGGGGGATACAATGAGCAGTTCTTC. Translation: CASSSRGGYNEQFF.

The gene calls are TRBV6-2 or TRBV6-3 and TRBJ1-1; D is perhaps TRBD1 (5 bases). There are 14 residues in the CDR3. V was cut by 6 bases and J by 4 bases, with 15 bases left in between. CDR1 is MNHEY, CDR2 SVGEGT, per germline. This CDR3 is CASSLIPGRTEAFF. The CDR3 DNA is TGTGCCAGCAGCCTCATTCCAGGGCGCACTGAAGCTTTCTTT.

This clone was counted between two and nine times. The chain joins TRBV13 to TRBJ2-1; D may be TRBD2 (6 bases). The germline V and J ends were trimmed by 3 bases and 8 bases, with 14 bases remaining between them. CDR3 length equals 14 residues. CDR1 is PRHDT, CDR2 FYEKMQ, per germline (reference sequence). CDR3 residues: CASSFTGTGYEQFF. CDR3 coding DNA: TGTGCCAGCAGCTTTACCGGGACTGGGTATGAGCAGTTCTTC.

J is TRBJ2-2 and V is TRBV1; the tabulated D call, TRBD1, remains unverified against the DNA. TRBV1 is annotated as a pseudogene. The CDR3 is 15 amino acids. DNA for the CDR3: TGCACCAGCAGCCCGGACAGGGTTGAAACCGGGGAGCTGTTTTTT. Translation: CTSSPDRVETGELFF.

The genes are TRBV11-2 and TRBJ1-4; a possible D gene is TRBD1 (6 bases). CDR1 and CDR2 from the germline V gene are SGHAT and FQNNGV. Trimming took 1 base from V and 0 from J, leaving 6 bases between them. The CDR3 extends over 15 amino acids. CDR3 in amino acids: CASSLGTATNEKLFF. The CDR3 region has the DNA TGTGCCAGCAGCTTAGGGACAGCAACTAATGAAAAACTGTTTTTT.

The V and J genes are TRBV4-3 and TRBJ2-2, with TRBD2 matching over 9 bases. Per germline, CDR1 LGHNA and CDR2 YSLEER. With V trimmed by 1 base and J by 4 bases, 10 bases remained unmatched. The CDR3 consists of 18 residues. The CDR3 DNA is TGCGCCAGCAGCCAAGCTGGGGCTAGCGGGATACTCACCGGGGAGCTGTTTTTT. This translates into CASSQAGASGILTGELFF.

This sequence joins TRBV4-1 and TRBJ1-2, with TRBD1 matching 9 bases. The V and J ends lost 1 base and 4 bases, in that order; junction bases with no gene match: 4. The CDR3 runs to 15 residues. Germline loops: CDR1 MGHRA, CDR2 YSYEKL. The CDR3 DNA follows: TGCGCCAGCAGCCAAGGCGACAGGGGGATCTATGGCTACACCTTC. Translation: CASSQGDRGIYGYTF.

CDR3 in amino acids: CASSLTSGNSPLHF. The CDR3 nucleotides read TGTGCCAGCAGCCTTACCTCGGGGAATTCACCCCTCCACTTT. The V gene is TRBV3-1 (or the pseudogene TRBV3-2), the J gene TRBJ1-6; D gene uncertain. CDR1 and CDR2 from the germline V gene are LGHDT and YNNKEL (reference sequence). There are 14 residues in the CDR3. The V end lost 4 bases, the J end lost 7 bases, and 11 bases lay between the germline ends.

J is TRBJ2-4 and V is TRBV5-4, with TRBD1 matching 8 bases. Germline lookup yields CDR1 SGHNT and CDR2 YYREEE (reference sequence). This CDR3 is built from 16 residues. V was clipped by 4 bases and J by 7 bases; unmatched bases: 13. The CDR3 loop is CASSTLGRTGWNIQYF. The CDR3 DNA sequence: TGTGCCAGCAGCACCCTCGGACGGACAGGGTGGAACATTCAGTACTTC.

The chain employs TRBV2 and TRBJ2-7; D gene ambiguous. Germline CDR1 is SNHLY and CDR2 is FYNNEI. There are 11 residues in the CDR3. Trimming pared 7 bases from V and 3 bases from J, leaving 7 bases between. CDR3 nucleotides: TGTGCCAGCATCAGAAGCTACGAGCAGTACTTC. Translated: CASIRSYEQYF.

The chain couples TRBV5-1 to TRBJ1-2; no clear D gene. CDR3 length equals 15 residues. The germline CDR1 and CDR2 sequences are SGHRS and YFSETQ. V was shortened by 1 base and J by 2 bases, with 12 bases between the two germline ends. DNA for the CDR3: TGCGCCAGCAGCTTGCAAGGGAGAGGGAACTATGGCTACACCTTC. Translating gives CASSLQGRGNYGYTF.

The CDR3 DNA reads as TGTGCCAGCAGTGAAGCGGGAGATATCCACAATGAGCAGTTCTTC. It translates to CASSEAGDIHNEQFF. The chain has TRBV25-1 and TRBJ2-1, with TRBD2 identical over 7 bases. CDR1 and CDR2 (germline): MGHDK, SYGVNS. The CDR3 runs 15 residues. V lost 2 bases, J lost 5 bases, and 6 bases stayed unmatched.

The chain links TRBV2 to TRBJ2-1; 12 nucleotides match TRBD2. This CDR3 is built from 14 residues. Germline loops: CDR1 SNHLY, CDR2 FYNNEI. V lost 8 bases, J lost 5 bases, and 4 bases stayed unmatched. CDR3 protein: CASRLAGANNEQFF. DNA for the CDR3: TGTGCCAGCCGACTAGCGGGAGCCAACAATGAGCAGTTCTTC.

The chain employs TRBV7-6 and TRBJ2-1; a possible D gene is TRBD2 (6 bases). The CDR3 sequence is 16 residues long. The V end was cut by 5 bases, the J end by 4 bases, with 18 bases between. Germline V gene lookup returns CDR1 SGHVS and CDR2 FNYEAQ. CDR3 protein: CASSPESSGLYNEQFF. The DNA for the CDR3 is TGTGCCAGCAGCCCCGAATCGAGCGGGTTGTACAATGAGCAGTTCTTC. Looking up the rest from reference TRBV7-6 and TRBJ2-1 gives the full variable domain: GAGVSQSPRYKVTKRGQDVALRCDPISGHVSLYWYRQALGQGPEFLTYFNYEAQQDKSGLPNDRFSAERPEGSISTLTIQRTEQRDSAMYRCASSPESSGLYNEQFFGPGTRLTVL.

V is TRBV30 and J is TRBJ1-2; D gene unclear. The CDR3 has 14 amino acids. CDR1 is GTSNPN, CDR2 SVGIG, per germline (reference sequence). The V gene lost 2 bases and the J gene lost 8 bases, with 18 bases spanning the gap. The CDR3 region is CAWSLGGSFDGYTF. CDR3 sequence (DNA): TGTGCCTGGAGTTTAGGAGGGAGTTTTGACGGCTACACCTTC.

The gene calls are TRBV9 and TRBJ2-6, with D possibly matching TRBD2 (6 bases). V lost 0 bases and J 1 base, leaving 14 bases between the germline ends. Germline CDR1 SGDLS, CDR2 YYNGEE. The CDR3 runs to 18 residues. The CDR3 bases are TGTGCCAGCAGCGTAGTAGCAGCGGGCCGATCTGGGGCCAACGTCCTGACTTTC. Translated: CASSVVAAGRSGANVLTF.

The chain carries TRBV30 and TRBJ2-3, with 10 positions matching TRBD1. CDR1 and CDR2 from the germline V gene are GTSNPN and SVGIG (reference sequence). With V trimmed by 5 bases and J by 7 bases, 3 bases remained unmatched. The CDR3 consists of 12 residues. The CDR3 sequence: CAWGTGAHTQYF. CDR3 DNA sequence: TGTGCCTGGGGGACAGGGGCCCATACGCAGTATTTT.

V gene TRBV15 combines with J gene TRBJ1-2; no firm D call. CDR3 size: 15 residues. The germline V gene encodes CDR1 LNHNV and CDR2 YYDKDF (reference sequence). V was trimmed by 0 bases and J by 6 bases, leaving 14 bases between them. CDR3 loop: CATSRDSPGKDGYTF. In nucleotides, the CDR3 is TGTGCCACCAGCAGAGATAGTCCGGGGAAGGATGGCTACACCTTC.

The CDR3 nucleotides are TGTGCCTGGAGTGGTTATGGGCAGGCCAACTACGAGCAGTACTTC. Translating it yields CAWSGYGQANYEQYF. The rearrangement joins TRBV30 to TRBJ2-7, with D uncertain. The CDR3 length is 15 residues. Trimming took 1 base from V and 3 from J, leaving 16 bases between them. Per germline, CDR1 GTSNPN and CDR2 SVGIG (reference sequence).

The rearrangement uses TRBV10-1 and TRBJ1-6, with D hard to call. The germline V and J ends were trimmed by 7 bases and 0 bases, with 7 bases remaining between them. The germline gives CDR1 WNHNN, CDR2 SYGVQD (reference sequence). The CDR3 loop spans 14 amino acids. CDR3: CASTRFSYNSPLHF. CDR3 coding DNA: TGCGCCAGCACCCGGTTCTCCTATAATTCACCCCTCCACTTT.

The rearrangement joins TRBV5-1 to TRBJ1-1; 7 bases match TRBD1. V shed 3 bases and J 4 bases; nucleotides not matched to a gene: 3. Germline V CDR1 and CDR2: SGHRS, YFSETQ. The CDR3 runs to 13 residues. Written as DNA, the CDR3 is TGCGCCAGCAGCTCGACAGGGTCCACTGAAGCTTTCTTT. It encodes CASSSTGSTEAFF. Combining the CDR3 with reference TRBV5-1 and TRBJ1-1 gives the whole variable domain KAGVTQTPRYLIKTRGQQVTLSCSPISGHRSVSWYQQTPGQGLQFLFEYFSETQRNKGNFPGRFSGRQFSNSRSEMNVSTLELGDSALYLCASSSTGSTEAFFGQGTRLTVV.

The sample holds a few counts of this clone. V and J are TRBV7-2 and TRBJ1-3; weak D call: TRBD1 (6 bases). Trimming removed 3 bases at V and 0 bases at J, with 12 bases between. Germline V lookup: CDR1 SGHTA, CDR2 FQGNSA. CDR3 length equals 16 residues. Here the CDR3 DNA reads TGTGCCAGCAGCTTGGGACATCTGAACTCTGGAAACACCATATATTTT. The encoded protein is CASSLGHLNSGNTIYF.

This chain uses TRBV10-3 with TRBJ2-3; 9 positions agree with TRBD1. Germline CDR1 and CDR2: ENHRY and SYGVKD. Germline trimming cut 6 bases from V and 3 bases from J; bases unmatched to any gene: 7. There are 15 residues in the CDR3. The CDR3 loop reads CAIRRGQGGTDTQYF. In DNA form, the CDR3 reads TGTGCCATCAGGAGGGGACAGGGCGGAACAGATACGCAGTATTTT.